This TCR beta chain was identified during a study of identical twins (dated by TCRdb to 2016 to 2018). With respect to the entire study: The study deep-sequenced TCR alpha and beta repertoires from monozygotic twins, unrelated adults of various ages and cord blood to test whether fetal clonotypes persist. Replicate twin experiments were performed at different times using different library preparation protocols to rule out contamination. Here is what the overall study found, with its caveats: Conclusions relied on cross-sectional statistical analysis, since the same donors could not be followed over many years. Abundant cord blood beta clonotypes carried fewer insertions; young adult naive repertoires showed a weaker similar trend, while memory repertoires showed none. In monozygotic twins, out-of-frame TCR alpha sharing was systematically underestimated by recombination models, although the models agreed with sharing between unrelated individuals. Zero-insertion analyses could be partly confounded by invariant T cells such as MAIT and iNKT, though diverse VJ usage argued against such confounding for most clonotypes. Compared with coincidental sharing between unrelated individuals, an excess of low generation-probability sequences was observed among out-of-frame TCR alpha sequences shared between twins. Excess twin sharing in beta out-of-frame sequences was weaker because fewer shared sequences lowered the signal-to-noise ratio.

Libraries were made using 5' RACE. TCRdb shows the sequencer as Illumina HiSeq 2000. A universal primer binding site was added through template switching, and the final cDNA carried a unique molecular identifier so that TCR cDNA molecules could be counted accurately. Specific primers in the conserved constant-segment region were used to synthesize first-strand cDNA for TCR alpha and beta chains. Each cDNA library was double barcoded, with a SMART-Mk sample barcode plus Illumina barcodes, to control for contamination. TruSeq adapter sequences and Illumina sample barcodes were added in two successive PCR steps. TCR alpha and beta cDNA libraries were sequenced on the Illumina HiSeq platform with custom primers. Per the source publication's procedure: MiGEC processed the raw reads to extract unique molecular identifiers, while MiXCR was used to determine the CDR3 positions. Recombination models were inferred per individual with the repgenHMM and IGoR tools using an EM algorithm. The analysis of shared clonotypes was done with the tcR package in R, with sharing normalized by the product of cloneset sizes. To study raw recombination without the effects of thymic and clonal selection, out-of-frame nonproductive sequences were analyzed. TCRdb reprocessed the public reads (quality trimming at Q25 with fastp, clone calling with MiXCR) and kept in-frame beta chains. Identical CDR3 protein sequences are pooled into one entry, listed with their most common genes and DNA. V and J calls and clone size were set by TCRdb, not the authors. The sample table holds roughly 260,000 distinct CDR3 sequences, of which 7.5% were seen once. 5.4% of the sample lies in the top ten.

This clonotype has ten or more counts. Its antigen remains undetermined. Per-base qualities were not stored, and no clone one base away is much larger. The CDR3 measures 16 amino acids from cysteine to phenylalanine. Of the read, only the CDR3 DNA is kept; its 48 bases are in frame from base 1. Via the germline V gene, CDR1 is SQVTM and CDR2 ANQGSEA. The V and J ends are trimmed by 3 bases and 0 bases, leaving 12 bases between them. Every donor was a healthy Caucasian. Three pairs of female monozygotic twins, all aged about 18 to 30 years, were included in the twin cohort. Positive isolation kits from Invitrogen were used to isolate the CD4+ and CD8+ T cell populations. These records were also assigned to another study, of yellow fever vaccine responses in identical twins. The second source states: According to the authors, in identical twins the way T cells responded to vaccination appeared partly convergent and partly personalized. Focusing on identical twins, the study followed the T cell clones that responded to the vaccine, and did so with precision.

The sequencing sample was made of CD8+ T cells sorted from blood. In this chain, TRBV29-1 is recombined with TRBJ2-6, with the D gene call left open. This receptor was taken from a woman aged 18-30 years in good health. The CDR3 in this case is CSVELGQASGANVLTF. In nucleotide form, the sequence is TGCAGCGTTGAGCTGGGCCAAGCCTCTGGGGCCAACGTCCTGACTTTC.